The 22 T cell receptor beta chains presented below share a single source sample, sequenced in a study of blood T cell repertoires in COVID-19. The protocol was immunoSEQ multiplex PCR, while the TCRdb copy is restricted to in-frame clones and leaves out a portion. This sample carries approximately 190,000 clones, approximately 79% of them seen once, and the ten largest clones take 17%. The sequencing sample was made of peripheral blood. These receptors came from a man in his sixties with active or convalescent COVID-19.

A remark on this clone: This sample also contains other DNA sequences that code for the same CDR3. The V and J genes are TRBV25-1 and TRBJ2-7; D is perhaps TRBD2 (5 bases). V shed 4 bases and J shed 0 bases, with 10 bases lying between them. Germline values: CDR1 MGHDK, CDR2 SYGVNS. CDR3 size: 14 residues. Written as DNA, the CDR3 is TGTGCCAGCAGTGCTACTGGGAGCTCCTACGAGCAGTACTTC. Translated: CASSATGSSYEQYF.

The chain has TRBV9 and TRBJ1-5; 7 bases align to TRBD1. V was pared by 4 bases and J by 8 bases, with 6 bases of the junction left unmatched. The germline CDR1 and CDR2 sequences are SGDLS and YYNGEE. This CDR3 spans 13 amino acids. The CDR3 reads CASSRGGAEPQHF. CDR3 nucleotides: TGTGCCAGCAGCCGAGGGGGCGCGGAGCCCCAGCATTTT.

The chain carries TRBV11-3 and TRBJ2-1; D gene uncertain. The V gene's germline CDR1 is SGHNT and CDR2 YENEEA. This CDR3 has 12 residues. Deletions cut 0 bases from V and 7 bases from J, with 4 bases between. CDR3 loop: CASSLDPNEQFF. The CDR3 nucleotides read TGTGCCAGCAGCTTAGATCCAAATGAGCAGTTCTTC.

V gene TRBV20-1 combines with J gene TRBJ1-5, with D tentatively TRBD1 (6 bases). Germline lookup yields CDR1 DFQATT and CDR2 SNEGSKA (reference sequence). CDR3 size: 11 residues. With 6 bases removed from V and 15 bases from J, the gap between germline ends came to 18 bases. CDR3 in amino acids: CSALRGQGGHF. Written as DNA, the CDR3 is TGCAGTGCGCTGAGGGGCCAAGGGGGGCATTTT.

The V gene is TRBV12-5, the J gene TRBJ2-5; TRBD1 aligns across 9 bases. This CDR3 comprises 14 residues. J was trimmed by 3 bases and V by 5 bases; bases with no gene match: 4. The germline gives CDR1 LGHNT, CDR2 FRNRAP. In DNA form, the CDR3 reads TGTGCTAGTGGTACGGGACAGGGAGAAGAGACCCAGTACTTC. Translation gives CASGTGQGEETQYF.

This rearrangement joins TRBV3-1 (or the pseudogene TRBV3-2) to TRBJ2-2, with 9 bases lining up with TRBD1. Germline V gene data show CDR1 as LGHDT and CDR2 as YNNKEL (reference sequence). V was pared by 4 bases and J by 4 bases, with 7 bases of the junction left unmatched. This CDR3 region has 16 residues. This CDR3 reads CASSPLRDRATGELFF. Here the CDR3 DNA reads TGTGCCAGCAGCCCCCTAAGGGACAGGGCCACCGGGGAGCTGTTTTTT.

This clone has just a few counts. The chain recombines TRBV20-1 with TRBJ1-2; no firm D call. The CDR3 spans 11 residues. Germline-derived CDR1 and CDR2 are DFQATT and SNEGSKA (reference sequence). V was shortened by 2 bases and J by 6 bases, with 7 bases between the two germline ends. CDR3 coding DNA: TGCAGTGCTAGATATTCCGATGGCTACACCTTC. Its translation: CSARYSDGYTF.

The chain recombines TRBV18 with TRBJ2-5, with D possibly being TRBD1 (5 bases). Germline loops: CDR1 KGHSH, CDR2 LQKENI. The CDR3 contains 14 residues. V was clipped by 3 bases and J by 5 bases, with 13 bases between them. For the CDR3, the DNA is TGTGCCAGCTCACCTCCAGGGTTAGGGGAGACCCAGTACTTC. Amino acids: CASSPPGLGETQYF.

The J gene is TRBJ2-3, the V gene TRBV27; D might be TRBD1 (5 bases). Trimming stripped 8 bases from V and 8 bases from J, with 26 bases between. The germline V gene has CDR1 MNHEY and CDR2 SMNVEV (reference sequence). The CDR3 loop spans 16 amino acids. The CDR3 coding sequence is TGTGCCAGCCGGAAAGGAACAGGTCCTTCCTCTAGTACGCAGTATTTT. It is translated as CASRKGTGPSSSTQYF.

This chain's CDR3 is CASSKTGITTDTQYF. CDR3 nucleotides: TGTGCCAGCAGTAAGACAGGTATAACTACAGATACGCAGTATTTT. V gene TRBV7-2 combines with J gene TRBJ2-3; D may be TRBD1 (6 bases). The length of the CDR3 is 15 residues. V was pared by 6 bases and J by 3 bases, with 16 bases between. Germline V lookup: CDR1 SGHTA, CDR2 FQGNSA.

CDR3 amino acids: CASSSGGYEQYF. In DNA, the CDR3 is TGTGCCAGCAGTAGCGGGGGCTACGAGCAGTACTTC. The V gene is TRBV6-5, the J gene TRBJ2-7, with TRBD2 identical over 8 bases. With 5 bases clipped from V and 3 bases from J, the junction kept 0 bases outside the gene matches. In germline, CDR1 is MNHEY, CDR2 SVGAGI. CDR3 length: 12 residues.

The V call is TRBV16, the J call TRBJ2-5; D is possibly TRBD1 (6 bases). V lost 0 bases, J lost 5 bases, and 10 bases lay in between. Germline CDR1 and CDR2: KGHSY and FQNENV. The CDR3 consists of 14 residues. The CDR3 region is CASSQSTGWETQYF. In DNA form, the CDR3 reads TGTGCCAGCAGCCAATCTACAGGGTGGGAGACCCAGTACTTC.

The gene calls are TRBV4-2 and TRBJ1-3, with D possibly being TRBD1 (6 bases). Germline loops: CDR1 LGHNA, CDR2 YNFKEQ. CDR3 length: 15 amino acids. The V end was cut by 4 bases, the J end by 2 bases, with 12 bases between. The DNA for the CDR3 is TGTGCCAGCAGCCGCAATAGGGACACTGGAAACACCATATATTTT. Translating gives CASSRNRDTGNTIYF.

This clone was counted a single time. The same CDR3 is also encoded by other DNA sequences in this sample. This sequence joins TRBV11-2 and TRBJ1-2; D remains ambiguous. Germline CDR1 reads SGHAT; CDR2 reads FQNNGV. The CDR3 contains 13 residues. The germline V and J ends were trimmed by 1 base and 4 bases, with 7 bases remaining between them. CDR3 sequence reads: CASSLGATYGYTF. The CDR3 DNA reads as TGTGCCAGCAGCTTAGGGGCCACCTATGGCTACACCTTC.

The rearrangement joins TRBV28 to TRBJ2-3, with TRBD1 as a possible D gene (5 bases). The ends were cut back, 2 bases at V and 1 base at J, with 10 bases in the middle. The CDR3 extends over 15 amino acids. The germline V gene encodes CDR1 MDHEN and CDR2 SYDVKM. CDR3 residues: CASSLQGYGTDTQYF. Here the CDR3 DNA reads TGTGCCAGCAGTTTACAGGGATACGGCACAGATACGCAGTATTTT.

The gene calls are TRBV27 and TRBJ2-6, with D possibly TRBD2 on 5 matching bases. Trimming removed 6 bases from V and 3 bases from J, with 12 bases in between. The CDR3 consists of 15 residues. Germline V gene lookup returns CDR1 MNHEY and CDR2 SMNVEV (reference sequence). Here the CDR3 DNA reads TGTGCCAGCAGCGGAGGTTTGGGTGGGGCCAACGTCCTGACTTTC. Its protein is CASSGGLGGANVLTF.

The CDR3 DNA sequence: TGTGCCAGCAGCCGGGTTGGGGCTAGCAATCAGCCCCAGCATTTT. It is translated as CASSRVGASNQPQHF. The chain recombines TRBV6-5 with TRBJ1-5; perhaps TRBD1 as D (5 bases). Trimming took off 6 bases at V and 0 bases at J, with 12 bases between the two ends. The CDR3 spans 15 residues. CDR1 MNHEY and CDR2 SVGAGI come from the germline V gene.

The chain links TRBV4-2 to TRBJ2-5, with D unresolved. Trimming removed 1 base at V and 4 bases at J, with 13 bases between. Germline-derived CDR1 and CDR2 are LGHNA and YNFKEQ. The CDR3 has 15 amino acids. CDR3 sequence: CASSQGIEGGETQYF. CDR3 in DNA: TGTGCCAGCAGCCAAGGTATTGAAGGCGGAGAGACCCAGTACTTC.

The chain combines TRBV7-2 with TRBJ2-7; no firm D call. Trimming cost V 4 bases and J 7 bases, with 8 bases left between them. Germline CDR1 reads SGHTA; CDR2 reads FQGNSA. The CDR3 covers 11 residues. CDR3: CASSSLREQYF. The CDR3, as DNA: TGTGCCAGCAGCTCGCTAAGAGAGCAGTACTTC. Full variable domain (rest looked up from reference TRBV7-2 and TRBJ2-7): GAGVSQSPSNKVTEKGKDVELRCDPISGHTALYWYRQSLGQGLEFLIYFQGNSAPDKSGLPSDRFSAERTGGSVSTLTIQRTQQEDSAVYLCASSSLREQYFGPGTRLTVT.

This clone appeared a single time. CDR3 coding DNA: TGTGCCAGCAGCTCTTACAGTCCCGGGGAGCTGTTTTTT. Encoded protein: CASSSYSPGELFF. The chain couples TRBV7-2 to TRBJ2-2; no firm D call. Germline loops: CDR1 SGHTA, CDR2 FQGNSA. Trimming pared 4 bases from V and 6 bases from J, leaving 9 bases between. The CDR3 runs 13 residues.

The gene calls are TRBV29-1 and TRBJ2-2; tentative D call: TRBD2 (6 bases). CDR1 and CDR2 from the germline V gene are SQVTM and ANQGSEA. The CDR3 contains 11 residues. The V and J ends lost 6 bases and 6 bases respectively, with 8 bases between them. CDR3 amino acids: CSVSSAGELFF. CDR3 nucleotides: TGCAGCGTCTCTAGCGCCGGGGAGCTGTTTTTT.

V usage is TRBV5-1 and J usage is TRBJ2-5; perhaps TRBD1 as D (6 bases). The CDR3 loop spans 16 amino acids. V was pared by 4 bases and J by 2 bases, with 18 bases between. The germline V gene encodes CDR1 SGHRS and CDR2 YFSETQ. CDR3 sequence reads: CASSQQPTGRQETQYF. Here the CDR3 DNA reads TGCGCCAGCAGCCAACAACCGACAGGACGACAAGAGACCCAGTACTTC. Full variable domain (remainder filled in from reference TRBV5-1 and TRBJ2-5): KAGVTQTPRYLIKTRGQQVTLSCSPISGHRSVSWYQQTPGQGLQFLFEYFSETQRNKGNFPGRFSGRQFSNSRSEMNVSTLELGDSALYLCASSQQPTGRQETQYFGPGTRLLVL.